The 19 T cell receptor beta chains below come from one sample, sequenced in a study of T cells in Graves' hyperthyroidism and ophthalmopathy. TCR beta CDR3 regions were amplified from RNA transcripts. The HTBI primer set was used in a first-round RT-PCR of the TCR CDR3. Using its own MiXCR run on the multiplex PCR reads, TCRdb lists one record per CDR3 protein. The top ten clones hold approximately 35% of a sample with 200,000 to 300,000 distinct CDR3 sequences, almost 25% of them seen once. Sequencing used blood. These receptors all come from a woman in her forties with Graves' ophthalmopathy.

This clonotype was recorded many times. The chain is built from TRBV20-1 and TRBJ1-5; D gene ambiguous. Germline CDR1 is DFQATT and CDR2 is SNEGSKA (reference sequence). CDR3 length: 14 amino acids. Trimming stripped 3 bases from V and 3 bases from J, with 12 bases between. CDR3 nucleotides: TGCAGTGCTAGTTTCGGCGAGGCCAATCAGCCCCAGCATTTT. Its protein product is CSASFGEANQPQHF.

CDR3 sequence reads: CASSFSSGPQETQYF. The DNA for the CDR3 is TGTGCCAGCAGTTTCTCTAGCGGACCACAAGAGACCCAGTACTTC. V and J are TRBV12-3 or TRBV12-4 and TRBJ2-5; 7 bases align to TRBD2. This CDR3 contains 15 residues. Trimming at V came to 3 bases and at J to 2 bases, leaving 6 bases not matched to a gene.

V usage is TRBV6-1 and J usage is TRBJ1-2; 7 nucleotides agree with TRBD1. CDR3 length equals 14 residues. Looked up from germline, CDR1 is MNHNS and CDR2 is SASEGT. Trimming cost V 5 bases and J 4 bases; bases outside gene matches: 7. CDR3 residues: CASSPATGSYGYTF. CDR3 nucleotides: TGTGCCAGCAGTCCAGCGACAGGGAGCTATGGCTACACCTTC.

In this sample, this clonotype turned up many times. The chain is built from TRBV11-2 and TRBJ2-5; TRBD2 matches 12 bases. With V trimmed by 4 bases and J by 5 bases, 5 bases remained unmatched. The CDR3 sequence is 15 residues long. Germline V gene sequence: CDR1 SGHAT, CDR2 FQNNGV. The CDR3 here is CASSSGLAGFETQYF. The CDR3 DNA sequence: TGTGCCAGCAGCTCTGGACTAGCGGGATTCGAGACCCAGTACTTC.

This clonotype occurred a few times. A read error is possible here, since a much larger clone lies one base away. The chain carries TRBV7-9 and TRBJ2-7; 7 bases agree with TRBD1. The junction had 12 bases not matched to a gene; V was cut back by 10 bases and J by 3 bases. The CDR3 covers 14 residues. The germline CDR1 and CDR2 sequences are SEHNR and FQNEAQ (reference sequence). DNA for the CDR3: TGTGCCATCACCCAACCGGGACAGATCTACGAGCAGTACTTC. As protein: CAITQPGQIYEQYF.

This clonotype was found many times. V gene TRBV4-1 combines with J gene TRBJ2-7; possibly TRBD1 for D (5 bases). The CDR3 is 14 amino acids. V was cut by 1 base and J by 4 bases, with 11 bases left in between. Germline CDR1 is MGHRA and CDR2 is YSYEKL. The CDR3 DNA follows: TGCGCCAGCAGCCAAGTCGACAGAAGTTACGAGCAGTACTTC. Protein: CASSQVDRSYEQYF.

This clonotype has at least ten counts. The gene calls are TRBV12-3 or TRBV12-4 and TRBJ1-5, with 9 bases matching TRBD1. The CDR3 runs 15 residues. Unmatched junction bases numbered 8, after V lost 5 bases and J lost 6 bases. CDR3 in amino acids: CASSAPGQGSQPQHF. The CDR3 DNA follows: TGTGCCAGCAGTGCTCCGGGACAGGGAAGTCAGCCCCAGCATTTT.

This clonotype has at least ten counts. V is TRBV28 and J is TRBJ2-2, with 7 bases matching TRBD1. This CDR3 is 15 amino acids long. V was pared by 7 bases and J by 5 bases, with 10 bases of the junction left unmatched. Germline V gene sequence: CDR1 MDHEN, CDR2 SYDVKM. The CDR3 sequence: CASKRQGWGTGELFF. The CDR3 bases are TGTGCCAGCAAGCGACAGGGCTGGGGAACCGGGGAGCTGTTTTTT.

This clonotype was observed at least ten times. This sequence joins TRBV29-1 and TRBJ2-7; D call uncertain. The V gene's germline CDR1 is SQVTM and CDR2 ANQGSEA. CDR3 size: 13 residues. V was shortened by 0 bases and J by 2 bases, with 8 bases between the two germline ends. The CDR3, as DNA: TGCAGCGTTGAAGAGGCGGAGCCCTACGAGCAGTACTTC. It specifies CSVEEAEPYEQYF.

This clonotype was detected ten times or more. V and J are TRBV29-1 and TRBJ2-7; TRBD1 aligns across 7 bases. Per the germline V gene, CDR1 is SQVTM and CDR2 is ANQGSEA. This CDR3 has 13 amino acids. Trimming took 3 bases from V and 4 from J; bases not matched to a gene: 6. CDR3 amino acids: CSVEDPGGYEQYF. DNA for the CDR3: TGCAGCGTTGAGGATCCAGGGGGTTACGAGCAGTACTTC.

The chain employs TRBV20-1 and TRBJ2-5; the D is unclear. V lost 5 bases to trimming and J lost 9 bases, with 10 bases between them. From germline, CDR1 is DFQATT and CDR2 SNEGSKA (reference sequence). The length of the CDR3 is 10 residues. CDR3 region: CSAPPPAQYF. As DNA, the CDR3 is TGCAGTGCTCCCCCCCCGGCCCAGTACTTC.

This clonotype was found once. The V call is TRBV28, the J call TRBJ1-5; D is unresolved. CDR1 is MDHEN, CDR2 SYDVKM, per germline. V shed 3 bases and J shed 5 bases, with 8 bases lying between them. The CDR3 extends over 13 amino acids. This CDR3 reads CASSFPGDQPQHF. Written as DNA, the CDR3 is TGTGCCAGCAGTTTCCCGGGCGATCAGCCCCAGCATTTT.

This clonotype was seen many times. The chain uses TRBV9 and TRBJ1-1; 7 nucleotides align to TRBD1. Trimming cost V 0 bases and J 1 base; bases outside gene matches: 9. This CDR3 comprises 17 residues. Germline V lookup: CDR1 SGDLS, CDR2 YYNGEE. CDR3 in DNA: TGTGCCAGCAGCGTAGAGGGTGGGACAGACCCGAACACTGAAGCTTTCTTT. Translating gives CASSVEGGTDPNTEAFF.

This clonotype was counted many times. The J gene is TRBJ1-6, the V gene TRBV15; D unresolved. The CDR3 sequence is 16 residues long. The V gene lost 1 base and the J gene lost 3 bases, with 10 bases spanning the gap. CDR1 is LNHNV and CDR2 is YYDKDF in the germline V gene (reference sequence). The CDR3 reads CATSRGRGDYNSPLHF. DNA of the CDR3: TGTGCCACCAGCAGAGGTCGGGGTGACTATAATTCACCCCTCCACTTT. Variable domain in full (rest from reference TRBV15 and TRBJ1-6): DAMVIQNPRYQVTQFGKPVTLSCSQTLNHNVMYWYQQKSSQAPKLLFHYYDKDFNNEADTPDNFQSRRPNTSFCFLDIRSPGLGDTAMYLCATSRGRGDYNSPLHFGNGTRLTVT.

The chain employs TRBV20-1 and TRBJ2-5; perhaps TRBD1 as D (7 bases). The ends were cut back, 5 bases at V and 5 bases at J, with 12 bases in the middle. Per the germline V gene, CDR1 is DFQATT and CDR2 is SNEGSKA (reference sequence). The CDR3 sequence is 12 residues long. The CDR3 DNA follows: TGCAGTGCTCCGGAGGGGGCCGAGACCCAGTACTTC. It codes for CSAPEGAETQYF.

This clonotype was picked up many times. CDR3 in amino acids: CASKADTGELFF. The CDR3 DNA follows: TGCGCCAGCAAAGCCGACACCGGGGAGCTGTTTTTT. The chain has TRBV5-1 and TRBJ2-2; D is ambiguous. The CDR3 consists of 12 residues. The germline gives CDR1 SGHRS, CDR2 YFSETQ. The V end lost 6 bases, the J end lost 3 bases, and 6 bases lay between the germline ends.

The chain couples TRBV19 to TRBJ1-2; D unclear. V lost 2 bases, J lost 7 bases, and 14 bases lay in between. The CDR3 is 14 amino acids. Germline loops: CDR1 LNHDA, CDR2 SQIVND (reference sequence). CDR3 amino acids: CASSINSRLGGYTF. Written as DNA, the CDR3 is TGTGCCAGTAGTATAAACTCTCGGTTGGGTGGCTACACCTTC.

This clonotype was counted many times. The rearrangement joins TRBV28 to TRBJ2-5, with TRBD1 as a possible D gene (6 bases). The CDR3 is 14 amino acids. V lost 7 bases and J 1 base, leaving 13 bases between the germline ends. CDR1 and CDR2 from the germline V gene are MDHEN and SYDVKM. The CDR3 protein is CASTRDIPQETQYF. The CDR3 nucleotides read TGTGCCAGCACTCGGGACATCCCCCAAGAGACCCAGTACTTC.

The chain couples TRBV7-2 to TRBJ2-7; either TRBD1 or TRBD2 may supply D (5 bases each). CDR1 is SGHTA, CDR2 FQGNSA, per germline. Trimming stripped 4 bases from V and 2 bases from J, with 15 bases between. The CDR3 runs to 15 residues. CDR3 sequence reads: CASSSPGTDTYEQYF. As DNA, the CDR3 is TGTGCCAGCAGCTCCCCTGGGACGGATACCTACGAGCAGTACTTC.